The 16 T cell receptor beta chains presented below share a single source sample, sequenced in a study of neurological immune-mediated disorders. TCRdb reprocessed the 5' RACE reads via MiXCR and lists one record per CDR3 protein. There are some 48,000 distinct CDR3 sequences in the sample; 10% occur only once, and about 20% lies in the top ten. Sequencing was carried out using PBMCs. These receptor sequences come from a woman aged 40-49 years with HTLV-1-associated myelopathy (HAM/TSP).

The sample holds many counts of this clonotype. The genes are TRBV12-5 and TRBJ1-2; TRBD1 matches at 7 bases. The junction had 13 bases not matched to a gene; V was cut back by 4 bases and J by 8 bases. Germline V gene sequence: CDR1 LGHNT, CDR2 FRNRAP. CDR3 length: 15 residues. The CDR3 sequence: CASGSKDRLYGGYTF. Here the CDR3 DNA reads TGTGCTAGTGGTTCTAAGGACAGGCTCTATGGAGGCTACACCTTC.

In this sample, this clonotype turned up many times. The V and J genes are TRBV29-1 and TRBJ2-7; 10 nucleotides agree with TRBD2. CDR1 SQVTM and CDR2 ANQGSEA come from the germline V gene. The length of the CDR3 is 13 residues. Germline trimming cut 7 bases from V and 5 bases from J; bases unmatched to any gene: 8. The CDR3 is CSASGGARNEQYF. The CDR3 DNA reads TGCAGCGCAAGCGGGGGGGCGAGGAACGAGCAGTACTTC.

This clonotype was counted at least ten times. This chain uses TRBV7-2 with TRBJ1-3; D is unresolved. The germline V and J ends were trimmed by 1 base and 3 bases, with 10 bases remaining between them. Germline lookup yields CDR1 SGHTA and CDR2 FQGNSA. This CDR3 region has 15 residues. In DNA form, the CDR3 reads TGTGCCAGCAGCTTAGACCGCTCGGGTGGAAACACCATATATTTT. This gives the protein CASSLDRSGGNTIYF.

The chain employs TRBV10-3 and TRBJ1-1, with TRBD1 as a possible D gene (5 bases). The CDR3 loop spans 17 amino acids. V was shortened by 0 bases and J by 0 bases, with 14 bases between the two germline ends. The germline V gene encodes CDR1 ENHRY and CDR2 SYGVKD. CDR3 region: CAISESARATLNTEAFF. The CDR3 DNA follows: TGTGCCATCAGTGAGTCGGCCAGGGCTACCTTGAACACTGAAGCTTTCTTT.

This chain's CDR3 is CASSGVSYNEQFF. The CDR3 region has the DNA TGTGCCAGCAGCGGAGTCTCCTACAATGAGCAGTTCTTC. V usage is TRBV7-2 and J usage is TRBJ2-1; D is undetermined. The CDR3 has 13 residues. Trimming stripped 5 bases from V and 0 bases from J, with 5 bases between. Germline-derived CDR1 and CDR2 are SGHTA and FQGNSA.

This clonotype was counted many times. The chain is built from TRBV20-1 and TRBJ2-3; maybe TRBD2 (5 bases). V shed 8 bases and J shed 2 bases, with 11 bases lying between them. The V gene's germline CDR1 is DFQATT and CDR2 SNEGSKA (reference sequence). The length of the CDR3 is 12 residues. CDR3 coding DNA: TGCAGTTATTCGGGGAACACAGATACGCAGTATTTT. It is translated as CSYSGNTDTQYF.

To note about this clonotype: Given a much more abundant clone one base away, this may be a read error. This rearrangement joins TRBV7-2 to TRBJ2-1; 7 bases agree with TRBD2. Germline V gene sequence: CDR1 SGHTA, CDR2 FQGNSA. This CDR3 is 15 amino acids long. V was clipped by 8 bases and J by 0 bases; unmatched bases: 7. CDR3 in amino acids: CASGPTGGSYNEQFF. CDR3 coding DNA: TGTGCCAGCGGACCCACGGGGGGCTCCTACAATGAGCAGTTCTTC.

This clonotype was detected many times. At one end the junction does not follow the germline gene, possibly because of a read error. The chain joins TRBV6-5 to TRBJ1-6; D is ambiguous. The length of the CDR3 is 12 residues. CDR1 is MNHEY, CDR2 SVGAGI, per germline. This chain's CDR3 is CVSRSANSPLHF. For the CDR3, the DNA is TGTGTCAGCAGGTCAGCCAATTCACCCCTCCACTTT.

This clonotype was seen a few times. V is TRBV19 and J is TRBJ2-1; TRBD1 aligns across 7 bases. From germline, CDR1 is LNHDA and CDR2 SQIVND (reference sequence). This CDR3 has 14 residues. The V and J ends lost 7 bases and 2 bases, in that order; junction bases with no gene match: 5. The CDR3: CASKQGRTYNEQFF. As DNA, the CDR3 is TGTGCCAGTAAACAGGGGCGCACCTACAATGAGCAGTTCTTC.

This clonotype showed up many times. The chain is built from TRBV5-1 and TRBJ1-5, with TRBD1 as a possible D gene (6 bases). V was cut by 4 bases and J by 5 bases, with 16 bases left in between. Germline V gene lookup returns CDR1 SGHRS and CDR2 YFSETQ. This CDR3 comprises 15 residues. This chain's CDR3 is CASSPDRSGDQPQHF. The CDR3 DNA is TGCGCCAGCAGCCCCGACAGGAGCGGGGATCAGCCCCAGCATTTT.

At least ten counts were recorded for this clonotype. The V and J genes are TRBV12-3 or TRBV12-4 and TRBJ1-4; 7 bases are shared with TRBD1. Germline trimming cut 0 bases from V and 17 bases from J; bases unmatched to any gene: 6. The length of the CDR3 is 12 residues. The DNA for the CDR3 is TGTGCCAGCAGTTTAGCGCGGGACAGAACCTTTTTT. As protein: CASSLARDRTFF.

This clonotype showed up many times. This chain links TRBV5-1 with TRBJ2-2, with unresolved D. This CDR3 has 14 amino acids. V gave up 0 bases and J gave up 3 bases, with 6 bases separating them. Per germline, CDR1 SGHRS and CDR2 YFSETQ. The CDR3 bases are TGCGCCAGCAGCTTGGAGTGGGACACCGGGGAGCTGTTTTTT. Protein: CASSLEWDTGELFF. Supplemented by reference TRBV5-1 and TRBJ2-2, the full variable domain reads KAGVTQTPRYLIKTRGQQVTLSCSPISGHRSVSWYQQTPGQGLQFLFEYFSETQRNKGNFPGRFSGRQFSNSRSEMNVSTLELGDSALYLCASSLEWDTGELFFGEGSRLTVL.

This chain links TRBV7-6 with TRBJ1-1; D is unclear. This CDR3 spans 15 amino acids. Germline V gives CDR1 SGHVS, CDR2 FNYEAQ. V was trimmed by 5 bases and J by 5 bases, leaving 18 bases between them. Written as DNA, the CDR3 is TGTGCCAGCAGCCCATTCCCTGAGGTCGGGACTGAAGCTTTCTTT. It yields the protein CASSPFPEVGTEAFF. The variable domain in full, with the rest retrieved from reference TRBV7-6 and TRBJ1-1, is GAGVSQSPRYKVTKRGQDVALRCDPISGHVSLYWYRQALGQGPEFLTYFNYEAQQDKSGLPNDRFSAERPEGSISTLTIQRTEQRDSAMYRCASSPFPEVGTEAFFGQGTRLTVV.

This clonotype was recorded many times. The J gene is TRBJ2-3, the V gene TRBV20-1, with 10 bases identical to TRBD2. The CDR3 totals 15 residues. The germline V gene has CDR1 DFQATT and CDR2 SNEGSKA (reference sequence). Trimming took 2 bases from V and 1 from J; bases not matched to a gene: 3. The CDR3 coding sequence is TGCAGTGCTAGATTGCTAGCGGGGGGCACAGATACGCAGTATTTT. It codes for CSARLLAGGTDTQYF.

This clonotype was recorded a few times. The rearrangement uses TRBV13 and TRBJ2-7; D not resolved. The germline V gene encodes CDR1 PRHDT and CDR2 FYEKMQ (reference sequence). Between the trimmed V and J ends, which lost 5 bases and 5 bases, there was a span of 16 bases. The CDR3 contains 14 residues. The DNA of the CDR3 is TGTGCCAGCAGCGTCTGGACCCAGTCCCACGAGCAGTACTTC. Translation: CASSVWTQSHEQYF.

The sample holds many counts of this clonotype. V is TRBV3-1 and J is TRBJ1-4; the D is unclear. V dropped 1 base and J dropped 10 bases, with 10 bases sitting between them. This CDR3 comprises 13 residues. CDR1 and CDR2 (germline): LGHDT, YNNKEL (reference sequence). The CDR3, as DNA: TGTGCCAGCAGCCAAGGGCAGGTTGGAAAACTGTTTTTT. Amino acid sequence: CASSQGQVGKLFF. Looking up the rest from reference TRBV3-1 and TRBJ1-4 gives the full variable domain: DTAVSQTPKYLVTQMGNDKSIKCEQNLGHDTMYWYKQDSKKFLKIMFSYNNKELIINETVPNRFSPKSPDKAHLNLHINSLELGDSAVYFCASSQGQVGKLFFGSGTQLSVL.